This T cell receptor beta chain was captured in a study of OX40 agonist ivuxolimab in advanced cancers. Libraries were prepared by immunoSEQ multiplex PCR; TCRdb keeps only in-frame clonotypes and omits some of them. The table includes more than 45,000 clones, approximately 81% detected once. The germline V gene has CDR1 MGHRA and CDR2 YSYEKL. Trimming left V 0 bases short and J 5 bases short, with 11 bases between. The CDR3 spans 14 residues. Remarks on this clone: The antigen is undetermined.

Whole-study findings and limits: Clonal expansion in partial responders at 0.1-3.0 mg/kg ranked among the lowest.

Sequenced here: CD4+ or CD8+ T cells sorted from blood, sampled in a trial of the OX40 agonist ivuxolimab. This receptor was identified in an adult with an advanced solid tumor such as melanoma, head and neck, liver or kidney cancer. The chain is built from TRBV4-1 and TRBJ2-7; D may correspond to TRBD1 or TRBD2 (5 bases each). DNA of the CDR3: TGCGCCAGCAGCCAAGATGGGACCACAAACGAGCAGTACTTC. Protein product: CASSQDGTTNEQYF.